The sequence of this TCR beta chain was determined in a study of blood T cell repertoires in COVID-19. Study-wide context: From T cells, B-cell-depleted T cells, or PBMCs came the material, which was cDNA or gDNA.

Original processing notes: The authors estimated nucleated cell counts from reference gene primer amplification. Produced via immunoSEQ multiplex PCR; TCRdb's table is partial and in-frame only. That table supplies the V and J calls and clone size; D and trimming were determined from the DNA. This sample has under 150,000 clones; roughly 84% occur once, and the top ten carry roughly 3.5%. CDR3 length equals 13 residues. The gene calls are TRBV21-1 and TRBJ2-1; whether TRBD2, the table's D call, matches the DNA was not checked. TRBV21-1 is designated a pseudogene. Sequencing input: peripheral blood. The sequence derives from a man aged 40-55 years with acute or convalescent COVID-19. CDR3 coding DNA: TGTGCCAGCAGCAACCTCGGACTGACGGAGCAGTTCTTC. This sequence encodes CASSNLGLTEQFF.